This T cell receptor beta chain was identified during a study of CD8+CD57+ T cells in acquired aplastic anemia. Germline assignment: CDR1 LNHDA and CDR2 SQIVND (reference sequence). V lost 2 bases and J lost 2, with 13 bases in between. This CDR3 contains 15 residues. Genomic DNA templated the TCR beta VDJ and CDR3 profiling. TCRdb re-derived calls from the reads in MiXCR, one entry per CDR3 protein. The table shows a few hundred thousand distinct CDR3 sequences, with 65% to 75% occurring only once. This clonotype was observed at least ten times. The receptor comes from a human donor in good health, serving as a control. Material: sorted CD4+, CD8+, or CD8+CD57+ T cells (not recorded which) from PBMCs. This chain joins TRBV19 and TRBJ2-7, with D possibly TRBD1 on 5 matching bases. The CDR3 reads CASSINSIGAYEQYF. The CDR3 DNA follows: TGTGCCAGTAGTATAAATTCGATAGGGGCCTACGAGCAGTACTTC.